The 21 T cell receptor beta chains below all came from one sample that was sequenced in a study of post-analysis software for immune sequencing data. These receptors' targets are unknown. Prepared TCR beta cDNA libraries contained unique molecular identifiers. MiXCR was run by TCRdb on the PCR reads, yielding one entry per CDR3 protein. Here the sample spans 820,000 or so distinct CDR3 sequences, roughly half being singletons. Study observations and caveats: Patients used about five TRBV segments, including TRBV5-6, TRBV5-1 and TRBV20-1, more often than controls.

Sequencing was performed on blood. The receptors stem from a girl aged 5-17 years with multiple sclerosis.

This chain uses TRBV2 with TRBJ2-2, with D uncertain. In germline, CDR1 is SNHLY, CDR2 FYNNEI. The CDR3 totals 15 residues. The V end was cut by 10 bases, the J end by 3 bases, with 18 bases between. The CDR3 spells CATKREQLDTGELFF. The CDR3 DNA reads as TGTGCCACCAAAAGGGAACAACTTGACACCGGGGAGCTGTTTTTT.

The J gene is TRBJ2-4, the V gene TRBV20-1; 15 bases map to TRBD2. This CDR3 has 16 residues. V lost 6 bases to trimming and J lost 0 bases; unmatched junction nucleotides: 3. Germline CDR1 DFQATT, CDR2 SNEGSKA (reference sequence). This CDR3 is CSAGTSGGIAKNIQYF. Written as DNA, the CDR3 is TGCAGTGCCGGGACTAGCGGGGGGATAGCCAAAAACATTCAGTACTTC.

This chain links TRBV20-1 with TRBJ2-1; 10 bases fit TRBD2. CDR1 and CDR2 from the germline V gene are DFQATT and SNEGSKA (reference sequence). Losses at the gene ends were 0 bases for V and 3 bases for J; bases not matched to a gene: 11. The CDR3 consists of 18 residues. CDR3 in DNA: TGCAGTGCTAGAGATGTCCAGCGGGAGGGCGCCTTCTACAATGAGCAGTTCTTC. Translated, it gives CSARDVQREGAFYNEQFF.

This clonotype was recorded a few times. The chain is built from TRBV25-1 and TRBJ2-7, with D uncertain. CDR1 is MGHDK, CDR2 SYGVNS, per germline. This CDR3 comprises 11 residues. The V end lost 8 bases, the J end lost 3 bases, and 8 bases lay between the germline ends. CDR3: CASLGYYEQYF. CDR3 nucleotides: TGTGCCAGCCTTGGGTACTACGAGCAGTACTTC.

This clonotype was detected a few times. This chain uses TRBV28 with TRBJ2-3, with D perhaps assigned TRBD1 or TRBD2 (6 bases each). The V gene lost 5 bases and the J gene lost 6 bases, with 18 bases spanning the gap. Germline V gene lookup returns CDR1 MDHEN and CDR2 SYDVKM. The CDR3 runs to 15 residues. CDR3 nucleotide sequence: TGTGCCAGCAGTCCCGGGGGTCTTGACAGGGATACGCAGTATTTT. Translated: CASSPGGLDRDTQYF.

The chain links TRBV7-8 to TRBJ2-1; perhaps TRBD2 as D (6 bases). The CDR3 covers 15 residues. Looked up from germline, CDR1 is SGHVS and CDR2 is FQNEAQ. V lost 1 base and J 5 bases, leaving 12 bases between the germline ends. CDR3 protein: CASSLVGGEDNEQFF. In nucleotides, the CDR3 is TGTGCCAGCAGCTTAGTTGGCGGGGAGGACAATGAGCAGTTCTTC. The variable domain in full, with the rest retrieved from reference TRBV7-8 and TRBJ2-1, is GAGVSQSPRYKVAKRGQDVALRCDPISGHVSLFWYQQALGQGPEFLTYFQNEAQLDKSGLPSDRFFAERPEGSVSTLKIQRTQQEDSAVYLCASSLVGGEDNEQFFGPGTRLTVL.

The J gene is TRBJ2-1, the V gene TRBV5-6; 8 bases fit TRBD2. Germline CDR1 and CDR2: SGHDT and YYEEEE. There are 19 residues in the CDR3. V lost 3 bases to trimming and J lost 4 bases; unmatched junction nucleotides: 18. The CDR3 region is CASSSHPRPRLAIYNEQFF. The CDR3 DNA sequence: TGTGCCAGCAGCTCCCACCCCCGTCCCCGACTAGCGATTTACAATGAGCAGTTCTTC.

The CDR3 region is CASSLTGGPLTDTQYF. The DNA for the CDR3 is TGTGCCAGCAGCTTAACGGGAGGGCCCCTCACAGATACGCAGTATTTT. The chain is built from TRBV7-2 and TRBJ2-3; 8 nucleotides agree with TRBD2. From germline, CDR1 is SGHTA and CDR2 FQGNSA. V lost 2 bases and J lost 2; bases outside the gene matches: 6. The CDR3 totals 16 residues.

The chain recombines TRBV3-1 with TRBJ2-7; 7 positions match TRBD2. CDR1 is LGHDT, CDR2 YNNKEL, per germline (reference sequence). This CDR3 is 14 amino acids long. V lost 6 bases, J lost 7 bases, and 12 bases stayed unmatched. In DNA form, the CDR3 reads TGTGCCAGCAGTTCCGGGACTACCTCTAGGGAGCAGTACTTC. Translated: CASSSGTTSREQYF.

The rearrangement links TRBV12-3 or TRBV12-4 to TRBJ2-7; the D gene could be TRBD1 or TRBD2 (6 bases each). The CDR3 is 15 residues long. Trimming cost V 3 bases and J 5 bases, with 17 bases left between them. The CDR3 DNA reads TGTGCCAGCAGTTTTCAGATCGGGGGCCCACACGAGCAGTACTTC. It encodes CASSFQIGGPHEQYF.

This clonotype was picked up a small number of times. The CDR3 loop reads CASSLYGTYNEQFF. The CDR3 DNA sequence: TGCGCCAGCAGCTTGTACGGAACCTACAATGAGCAGTTCTTC. The chain joins TRBV5-1 to TRBJ2-1; D not resolved. The CDR3 is 14 residues long. CDR1 and CDR2 (germline): SGHRS, YFSETQ. V lost 1 base and J 2 bases, leaving 7 bases between the germline ends.

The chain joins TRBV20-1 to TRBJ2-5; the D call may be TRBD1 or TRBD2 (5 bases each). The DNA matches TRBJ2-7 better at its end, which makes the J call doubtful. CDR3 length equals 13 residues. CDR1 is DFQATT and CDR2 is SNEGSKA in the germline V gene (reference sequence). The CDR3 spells CSAYAGTLHEQYF. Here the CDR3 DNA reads TGCAGTGCCTACGCAGGGACCCTCCACGAGCAGTACTTC.

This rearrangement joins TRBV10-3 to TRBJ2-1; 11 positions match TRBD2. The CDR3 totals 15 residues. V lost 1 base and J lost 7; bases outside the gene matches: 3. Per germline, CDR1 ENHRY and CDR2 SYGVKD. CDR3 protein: CAISEWLAGGNEQFF. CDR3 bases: TGTGCCATCAGTGAGTGGCTAGCGGGAGGTAATGAGCAGTTCTTC.

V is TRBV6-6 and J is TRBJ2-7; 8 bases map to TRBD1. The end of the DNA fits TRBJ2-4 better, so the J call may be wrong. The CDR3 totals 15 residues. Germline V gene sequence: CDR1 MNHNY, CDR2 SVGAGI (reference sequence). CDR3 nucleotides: TGTGCCAGCAGACAGCTGACAGGGGAAAAAAACATTCAGTACTTC. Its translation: CASRQLTGEKNIQYF.

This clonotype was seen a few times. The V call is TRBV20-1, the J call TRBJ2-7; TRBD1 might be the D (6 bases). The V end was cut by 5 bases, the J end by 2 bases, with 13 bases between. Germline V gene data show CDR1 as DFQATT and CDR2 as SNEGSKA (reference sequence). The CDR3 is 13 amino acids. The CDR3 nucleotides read TGCAGTGCTTCTAAGGACAGCCCCTACGAGCAGTACTTC. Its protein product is CSASKDSPYEQYF.

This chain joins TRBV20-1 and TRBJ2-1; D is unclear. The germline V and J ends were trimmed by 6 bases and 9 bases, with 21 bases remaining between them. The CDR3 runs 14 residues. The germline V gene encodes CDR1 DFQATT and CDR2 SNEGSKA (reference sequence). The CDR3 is CSARPGSWVGEQFF. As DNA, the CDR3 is TGCAGTGCGAGACCCGGGTCCTGGGTGGGTGAGCAGTTCTTC.

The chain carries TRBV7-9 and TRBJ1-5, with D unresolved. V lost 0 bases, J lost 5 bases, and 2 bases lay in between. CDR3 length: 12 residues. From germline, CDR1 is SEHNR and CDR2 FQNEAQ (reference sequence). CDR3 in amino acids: CASSLADQPQHF. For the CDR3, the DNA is TGTGCCAGCAGCTTAGCGGATCAGCCCCAGCATTTT.

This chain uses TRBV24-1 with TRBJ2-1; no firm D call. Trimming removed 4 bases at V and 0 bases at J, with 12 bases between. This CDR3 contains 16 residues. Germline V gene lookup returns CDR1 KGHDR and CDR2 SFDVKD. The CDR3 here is CATSDPRSSSYNEQFF. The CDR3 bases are TGTGCCACCAGTGACCCGCGAAGCAGCTCCTACAATGAGCAGTTCTTC.

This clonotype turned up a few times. The CDR3: CASSLRTVLAKNIQYF. CDR3 bases: TGTGCCAGCAGCCTCCGGACAGTATTAGCCAAAAACATTCAGTACTTC. The rearrangement joins TRBV3-1 to TRBJ2-4, with a possible D match to TRBD1 (6 bases). CDR1 is LGHDT and CDR2 is YNNKEL in the germline V gene (reference sequence). The CDR3 length is 16 residues. V was clipped by 4 bases and J by 0 bases, with 13 bases between them. Variable domain in full (rest from reference TRBV3-1 and TRBJ2-4): DTAVSQTPKYLVTQMGNDKSIKCEQNLGHDTMYWYKQDSKKFLKIMFSYNNKELIINETVPNRFSPKSPDKAHLNLHINSLELGDSAVYFCASSLRTVLAKNIQYFGAGTRLSVL.

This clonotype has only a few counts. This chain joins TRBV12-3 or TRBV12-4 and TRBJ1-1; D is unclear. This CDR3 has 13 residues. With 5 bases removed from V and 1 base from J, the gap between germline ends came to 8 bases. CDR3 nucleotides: TGTGCCAGCAGTCGTCGGCAGAACACTGAAGCTTTCTTT. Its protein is CASSRRQNTEAFF.

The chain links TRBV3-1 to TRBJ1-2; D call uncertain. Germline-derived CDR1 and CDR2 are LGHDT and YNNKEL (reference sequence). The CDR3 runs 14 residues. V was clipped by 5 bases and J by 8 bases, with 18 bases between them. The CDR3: CASSSLQQVGGYTF. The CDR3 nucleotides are TGTGCCAGCAGCAGCCTACAACAAGTGGGGGGCTACACCTTC.